The 25 T cell receptor beta chains below come from one sample, sequenced in a study of T cells expressing NK-cell markers. TCRdb re-called the 5' RACE reads and gives one entry per CDR3 protein, without DNA. The repertoire table contains approximately 550,000 distinct CDR3 sequences. Sequenced material: blood T cells: a sorted CD56 or NKG2C T cell subset, CD4+ or CD8+ T cells, or bulk PBMC T cells (not recorded which). The receptor set was obtained from a man between 18 and 29 years old in good health.

The gene calls are TRBV5-1 and TRBJ1-4; TCRdb returns TRBD1, unconfirmable since there is no DNA. This CDR3 comprises 16 residues. Germline-derived CDR1 and CDR2 are SGHRS and YFSETQ. This CDR3 reads CASSEAGQGAFEKLFF. Variable domain in full (rest from reference TRBV5-1 and TRBJ1-4): KAGVTQTPRYLIKTRGQQVTLSCSPISGHRSVSWYQQTPGQGLQFLFEYFSETQRNKGNFPGRFSGRQFSNSRSEMNVSTLELGDSALYLCASSEAGQGAFEKLFFGSGTQLSVL.

The chain carries TRBV7-2 and TRBJ2-1; TCRdb designates TRBD2, a call that cannot be tested without DNA. The germline CDR1 and CDR2 sequences are SGHTA and FQGNSA. The CDR3 has 14 amino acids. CDR3 residues: CASSSTSGIWEQFF.

V gene TRBV21-1 combines with J gene TRBJ2-1; the D call from TCRdb, TRBD1, cannot be confirmed without DNA. TRBV21-1 has pseudogene status. The length of the CDR3 is 13 residues. Here the CDR3 reads CASSKQYGTEQFF.

The chain carries TRBV7-2 and TRBJ2-3; the TCRdb call, TRBD2, lacks DNA for checking. This CDR3 region has 16 residues. CDR1 SGHTA and CDR2 FQGNSA come from the germline V gene. The CDR3 sequence is CASSLERTSGTDTQYF.

The V and J genes are TRBV4-3 and TRBJ2-3; the TCRdb D gene call, TRBD2, has no DNA to confirm it. The CDR3 covers 16 residues. Germline V gene data show CDR1 as LGHNA and CDR2 as YSLEER. The CDR3 here is CASSQEEGWVTDTQYF.

The chain employs TRBV6-6 and TRBJ2-1. Germline V gene sequence: CDR1 MNHNY, CDR2 SVGAGI (reference sequence). The CDR3 runs to 13 residues. The chain's CDR3 is CATQQLSYNEQFF.

The chain uses TRBV12-3 or TRBV12-4 and TRBJ2-1; the TCRdb D gene call, TRBD1, has no DNA to confirm it. CDR3 length equals 15 residues. CDR3 region: CASSFRQGKLDEQFF.

The chain couples TRBV5-5 to TRBJ1-4; TCRdb's D call of TRBD1 is untestable without DNA. Germline V gene lookup returns CDR1 SGHKS and CDR2 YYEKEE (reference sequence). The CDR3 spans 16 residues. CDR3 sequence reads: CASSRETGVTNEKLFF.

The chain recombines TRBV30 with TRBJ1-1. From germline, CDR1 is GTSNPN and CDR2 SVGIG (reference sequence). The CDR3 is made up of 16 amino acids. CDR3 sequence: CAWRLHPDARNTEAFF.

The V call is TRBV20-1, the J call TRBJ2-2. Germline CDR1 and CDR2: DFQATT and SNEGSKA (reference sequence). The CDR3 length is 16 residues. The CDR3 is CSAMSDGKDNTGELFF.

This rearrangement joins TRBV20-1 to TRBJ2-4; TCRdb proposes TRBD2, but this gene call is untestable without DNA. The CDR3 has 18 amino acids. The V gene's germline CDR1 is DFQATT and CDR2 SNEGSKA (reference sequence). CDR3 amino acids: CSASGSGRASGRENIQYF.

The chain employs TRBV4-2 and TRBJ2-5; the TCRdb call, TRBD2, lacks DNA for checking. The CDR3 has 17 residues. Germline CDR1 is LGHNA and CDR2 is YNFKEQ. Here the CDR3 reads CASSQDRTSGPQETQYF.

The rearrangement joins TRBV12-3 or TRBV12-4 to TRBJ1-2; the TCRdb D gene call, TRBD1, has no DNA to confirm it. There are 16 residues in the CDR3. This CDR3 reads CASSLSVGGTTYGYTF.

V is TRBV28 and J is TRBJ1-2. Germline CDR1 is MDHEN and CDR2 is SYDVKM. The CDR3 length is 13 residues. The CDR3 protein is CASSLKGVNGYTF.

J is TRBJ2-1 and V is TRBV5-1; the TCRdb D gene call, TRBD2, has no DNA to confirm it. CDR1 and CDR2 from the germline V gene are SGHRS and YFSETQ. The CDR3 length is 18 residues. CDR3 residues: CASSLGELAGAGLNEQFF.

CDR3 residues: CASRGDPYETQYF. The rearrangement links TRBV28 to TRBJ2-5; TCRdb names TRBD1, which stays unverified in the absence of DNA. The CDR3 runs 13 residues. Per the germline V gene, CDR1 is MDHEN and CDR2 is SYDVKM. The entire variable domain, with the rest obtained from reference TRBV28 and TRBJ2-5, is as follows: DVKVTQSSRYLVKRTGEKVFLECVQDMDHENMFWYRQDPGLGLRLIYFSYDVKMKEKGDIPEGYSVSREKKERFSLILESASTNQTSMYLCASRGDPYETQYFGPGTRLLVL.

The CDR3 loop reads CASSPPGQSTDTQYF. This chain links TRBV7-3 with TRBJ2-3; the TCRdb D gene call, TRBD1, has no DNA to confirm it. This CDR3 spans 15 amino acids. CDR1 is SGHTA, CDR2 FQGTGA, per germline.

The rearrangement links TRBV20-1 to TRBJ2-7; TCRdb proposes TRBD1, but this gene call is untestable without DNA. In germline, CDR1 is DFQATT, CDR2 SNEGSKA (reference sequence). The CDR3 is made up of 14 amino acids. The CDR3 sequence is CSARSLGELGEQYF.

The genes are TRBV12-3 or TRBV12-4 and TRBJ1-6; TCRdb's assignment of TRBD1 cannot be checked, as there is no DNA. The CDR3 runs to 14 residues. CDR3 residues: CASSSRDRSSPLHF.

The V and J genes are TRBV7-8 and TRBJ2-1; no DNA is available, so the TRBD2 call from TCRdb remains unchecked. Germline assignment: CDR1 SGHVS and CDR2 FQNEAQ. CDR3 length: 17 amino acids. The CDR3 spells CASREGLAGGGSNEQFF. Based on the CDR3 plus reference TRBV7-8 and TRBJ2-1, the full variable domain is GAGVSQSPRYKVAKRGQDVALRCDPISGHVSLFWYQQALGQGPEFLTYFQNEAQLDKSGLPSDRFFAERPEGSVSTLKIQRTQQEDSAVYLCASREGLAGGGSNEQFFGPGTRLTVL.

The chain is built from TRBV4-2 and TRBJ2-2; TCRdb gives TRBD1 as the D gene, but with no DNA this cannot be confirmed. CDR3 length: 16 residues. The V gene's germline CDR1 is LGHNA and CDR2 YNFKEQ. The CDR3 region is CASSSMRTGGTGELFF.

This chain's CDR3 is CASSVAGGGNTGELFF. This chain uses TRBV12-3 or TRBV12-4 with TRBJ2-2; TCRdb's D call of TRBD1 is untestable without DNA. CDR3 length: 16 amino acids.

The chain recombines TRBV12-3 or TRBV12-4 with TRBJ1-2; absent DNA, TCRdb's TRBD1 call cannot be checked. CDR3 length: 13 amino acids. CDR3: CATTGVGDYGYTF.

J is TRBJ2-5 and V is TRBV6-2 or TRBV6-3; TCRdb's D call, TRBD2, is unchecked because there is no DNA. Germline-derived CDR1 and CDR2 are MNHEY and SVGEGT. CDR3 length: 17 amino acids. The CDR3 protein is CASSYSGSSRYQETQYF.

This chain uses TRBV5-1 with TRBJ1-1; the D gene TCRdb calls, TRBD1, cannot be checked with no DNA. CDR1 and CDR2 from the germline V gene are SGHRS and YFSETQ. This CDR3 spans 15 amino acids. This CDR3 reads CASSALGGGGTEAFF.